Shown below are 25 T cell receptor beta chains from a single sample sequenced in a study of blood T cells in healthy people across ages. A sample-barcoded 5' primer and a J-beta primer mix were used in a second PCR of roughly 6 to 12 cycles. TCRdb reanalysed the 5' RACE reads using MiXCR and keeps one entry per CDR3 protein. The sample consists of roughly 930,000 distinct CDR3 sequences, around 48% of them appearing once. The sequenced material came from blood. The receptors here all came from a man younger than 40 in good health.

CDR3 in DNA: TGTGCCAGCTCACCTGACGAGAACACTGAAGCTTTCTTT. It is translated as CASSPDENTEAFF. The chain carries TRBV18 and TRBJ1-1; D call uncertain. V shed 3 bases and J shed 1 base, with 6 bases lying between them. This CDR3 contains 13 residues. Germline CDR1 is KGHSH and CDR2 is LQKENI. Together with reference TRBV18 and TRBJ1-1, the CDR3 gives the full variable domain: NAGVMQNPRHLVRRRGQEARLRCSPMKGHSHVYWYRQLPEEGLKFMVYLQKENIIDESGMPKERFSAEFPKEGPSILRIQQVVRGDSAAYFCASSPDENTEAFFGQGTRLTVV.

The rearrangement joins TRBV6-1 to TRBJ1-1; no firm D call. The CDR3 covers 16 residues. V was clipped by 5 bases and J by 0 bases, with 16 bases between them. Looked up from germline, CDR1 is MNHNS and CDR2 is SASEGT. Here the CDR3 reads CASSPNHIVMNTEAFF. CDR3 DNA sequence: TGTGCCAGCAGTCCGAATCATATCGTGATGAACACTGAAGCTTTCTTT.

This clonotype has a handful of counts. The V and J genes are TRBV10-3 and TRBJ1-2, with no clear D. The CDR3 runs 13 residues. With 6 bases removed from V and 4 bases from J, the gap between germline ends came to 12 bases. Germline CDR1 is ENHRY and CDR2 is SYGVKD. DNA for the CDR3: TGTGCCATCAGCCTAACAGAGATCTATGGCTACACCTTC. Its protein is CAISLTEIYGYTF.

The genes are TRBV30 and TRBJ1-6; D is undetermined. The V gene lost 3 bases and the J gene lost 0 bases, with 6 bases spanning the gap. The CDR3 totals 14 residues. Per the germline V gene, CDR1 is GTSNPN and CDR2 is SVGIG (reference sequence). In nucleotides, the CDR3 is TGTGCCTGGAGGGGGAGCTCCTATAATTCACCCCTCCACTTT. Its protein product is CAWRGSSYNSPLHF.

J is TRBJ1-2 and V is TRBV7-9; no reliable D call. From germline, CDR1 is SEHNR and CDR2 FQNEAQ (reference sequence). The ends were cut back, 3 bases at V and 0 bases at J, with 8 bases in the middle. CDR3 size: 14 residues. For the CDR3, the DNA is TGTGCCAGCAGCTTCACCTTAGCTAACTATGGCTACACCTTC. Translated, it gives CASSFTLANYGYTF.

The chain uses TRBV27 and TRBJ1-1; weak D call: TRBD1 (6 bases). From germline, CDR1 is MNHEY and CDR2 SMNVEV (reference sequence). The CDR3 runs to 14 residues. Trimming removed 7 bases from V and 1 base from J, with 13 bases in between. The CDR3 region is CASTGGRPNTEAFF. As DNA, the CDR3 is TGTGCCAGCACCGGGGGCAGGCCGAACACTGAAGCTTTCTTT.

In its sample, this clonotype was seen a few times. V usage is TRBV7-2 and J usage is TRBJ2-3, with 10 bases lining up with TRBD2. The CDR3 loop spans 17 amino acids. CDR1 and CDR2 from the germline V gene are SGHTA and FQGNSA. The V segment lost 1 base and the J segment 2 bases; nucleotides outside the gene matches: 6. DNA for the CDR3: TGTGCCAGCAGCTTAGATCTAGCGGGGGCCCCCACAGATACGCAGTATTTT. Protein sequence: CASSLDLAGAPTDTQYF.

Written as DNA, the CDR3 is TGTGCCAGCAGCTACCAGAATGGATACACAGATACGCAGTATTTT. Encoded protein: CASSYQNGYTDTQYF. The chain employs TRBV11-2 and TRBJ2-3; D ambiguous. V lost 4 bases to trimming and J lost 2 bases, with 13 bases between them. This CDR3 has 15 amino acids. Germline V gene lookup returns CDR1 SGHAT and CDR2 FQNNGV.

The chain carries TRBV7-2 and TRBJ1-5; 10 bases agree with TRBD1. The CDR3 consists of 15 residues. CDR1 is SGHTA, CDR2 FQGNSA, per germline. Trimming took 4 bases from V and 6 from J; bases not matched to a gene: 6. The CDR3 nucleotides are TGTGCCAGCAGCTGGGACAGGGGTACGGCTCAGCCCCAGCATTTT. Amino acids: CASSWDRGTAQPQHF.

The J gene is TRBJ1-1, the V gene TRBV20-1, with a tentative D call TRBD1 (5 bases). The CDR3 loop spans 12 amino acids. CDR1 and CDR2 (germline): DFQATT, SNEGSKA (reference sequence). The V end lost 8 bases, the J end lost 4 bases, and 14 bases lay between the germline ends. The CDR3: CSSYGGTTEAFF. Here the CDR3 DNA reads TGCAGTTCATATGGGGGGACCACTGAAGCTTTCTTT.

This clonotype was recorded a few times. The CDR3 spells CATSGGGDNEQFF. As DNA, the CDR3 is TGCGCCACAAGCGGGGGGGGCGACAATGAGCAGTTCTTC. This chain links TRBV4-1 with TRBJ2-1, with 10 bases matching TRBD2. The CDR3 consists of 13 residues. Germline CDR1 MGHRA, CDR2 YSYEKL. With V trimmed by 10 bases and J by 5 bases, 5 bases remained unmatched.

V is TRBV11-2 and J is TRBJ1-2, with TRBD1 as a possible D gene (5 bases). The CDR3 sequence is 16 residues long. V lost 1 base to trimming and J lost 8 bases, with 20 bases between them. From germline, CDR1 is SGHAT and CDR2 FQNNGV. CDR3 residues: CASSLGGRSLRTGYTF. The CDR3 nucleotides read TGTGCCAGCAGCTTAGGGGGCCGGTCCCTACGGACGGGCTACACCTTC.

The chain recombines TRBV28 with TRBJ1-2, with no clear D. V gave up 7 bases and J gave up 2 bases, with 8 bases separating them. Germline-derived CDR1 and CDR2 are MDHEN and SYDVKM. This CDR3 contains 12 residues. This chain's CDR3 is CASTAINYGYTF. CDR3 sequence (DNA): TGTGCCAGCACGGCGATAAACTATGGCTACACCTTC.

In this sample, this clonotype turned up a few times. V and J are TRBV19 and TRBJ1-6, with 7 bases fitting TRBD1. The V gene's germline CDR1 is LNHDA and CDR2 SQIVND (reference sequence). The V gene end was trimmed by 5 bases and the J gene end by 7 bases; junction bases not matched to a gene: 14. The CDR3 contains 17 residues. CDR3 sequence (DNA): TGTGCCAGTAGTGTATCTCGCAGGGGGAGATCAAATTCACCCCTCCACTTT. Amino acid sequence: CASSVSRRGRSNSPLHF.

The chain links TRBV28 to TRBJ2-1; tentatively, D is TRBD1 (6 bases). CDR3 length: 15 amino acids. Per germline, CDR1 MDHEN and CDR2 SYDVKM. With 4 bases removed from V and 3 bases from J, the gap between germline ends came to 13 bases. The chain's CDR3 is CASSSPTGIYNEQFF. As DNA, the CDR3 is TGTGCCAGCAGTTCCCCGACAGGAATCTACAATGAGCAGTTCTTC.

J is TRBJ1-1 and V is TRBV6-1, with D perhaps TRBD1 (5 bases). V was pared by 6 bases and J by 4 bases, with 12 bases between. This CDR3 comprises 13 residues. Germline CDR1 is MNHNS and CDR2 is SASEGT. The CDR3 sequence: CASRRGLGTEAFF. The CDR3, as DNA: TGTGCCAGCAGGAGGGGACTGGGCACTGAAGCTTTCTTT.

V and J are TRBV29-1 and TRBJ2-7, with 7 bases matching TRBD1. J gave up 2 bases and V 6 bases, and 7 bases lay outside the gene matches. CDR1 SQVTM and CDR2 ANQGSEA come from the germline V gene. CDR3 length: 13 amino acids. The CDR3 DNA follows: TGCAGCGTGAAGGGGCAGGGGGCCTACGAGCAGTACTTC. Protein product: CSVKGQGAYEQYF.

Only a few counts were recorded for this clonotype. The gene calls are TRBV11-2 and TRBJ2-1; no definite D call. Trimming left V 3 bases short and J 8 bases short, with 11 bases between. The CDR3 spans 13 residues. Germline values: CDR1 SGHAT, CDR2 FQNNGV. CDR3 nucleotide sequence: TGTGCCAGCAGCTTTTTCTCCAATGATGAGCAGTTCTTC. Protein sequence: CASSFFSNDEQFF.

The rearrangement joins TRBV5-1 to TRBJ1-5; 8 bases fit TRBD1. The CDR3 runs to 14 residues. The V gene's germline CDR1 is SGHRS and CDR2 YFSETQ. Trimming took 3 bases from V and 6 from J; bases not matched to a gene: 5. The CDR3 DNA reads TGCGCCAGCAGCTCCGCAGGGGGCGGTCAGCCCCAGCATTTT. This translates into CASSSAGGGQPQHF.

About this clonotype: The junction differs from germline at one of its ends, possibly a read error. The CDR3 reads CAGSLGPAGVGTQYF. CDR3 nucleotide sequence: TGTGCCGGCAGCTTAGGCCCAGCGGGGGTAGGGACGCAGTATTTT. The chain combines TRBV7-2 with TRBJ2-3, with 8 bases matching TRBD2. CDR3 length equals 15 residues. Germline V gene sequence: CDR1 SGHTA, CDR2 FQGNSA.

This clonotype was detected once. V and J are TRBV4-1 and TRBJ2-7; maybe TRBD2 (6 bases). The V and J ends lost 1 base and 6 bases respectively, with 19 bases between them. The CDR3 extends over 16 amino acids. CDR1 MGHRA and CDR2 YSYEKL come from the germline V gene. DNA of the CDR3: TGCGCCAGCAGCCAAGCCCTCCTTGGCGGGGTCCGCGAGCAGTACTTC. Residues: CASSQALLGGVREQYF.

This clonotype was picked up a small number of times. V gene TRBV9 combines with J gene TRBJ2-1, with 12 positions matching TRBD2. The CDR3 has 18 amino acids. Germline CDR1 SGDLS, CDR2 YYNGEE. V trimming: 0 bases; J trimming: 5 bases; junction bases outside the gene matches: 9. The CDR3 spells CASSVEWTSGALNNEQFF. DNA of the CDR3: TGTGCCAGCAGCGTAGAATGGACTAGCGGGGCTTTAAACAATGAGCAGTTCTTC. The whole variable domain, remainder taken from reference TRBV9 and TRBJ2-1, is DSGVTQTPKHLITATGQRVTLRCSPRSGDLSVYWYQQSLDQGLQFLIQYYNGEERAKGNILERFSAQQFPDLHSELNLSSLELGDSALYFCASSVEWTSGALNNEQFFGPGTRLTVL.

The V and J genes are TRBV12-3 or TRBV12-4 and TRBJ2-1, with D unclear. The V and J ends lost 5 bases and 5 bases respectively, with 10 bases between them. The CDR3 loop spans 13 amino acids. The CDR3 nucleotides read TGTGCCAGCAGTGCAGAGTACAACAATGAGCAGTTCTTC. It encodes CASSAEYNNEQFF.

The chain has TRBV27 and TRBJ2-5; maybe TRBD2 (6 bases). CDR1 and CDR2 from the germline V gene are MNHEY and SMNVEV (reference sequence). This CDR3 is 15 amino acids long. V gave up 5 bases and J gave up 4 bases, with 17 bases separating them. CDR3 DNA sequence: TGTGCCAGCAGTCTCCAGCGGGCGGTGGGAGAGACCCAGTACTTC. It translates to CASSLQRAVGETQYF.

This clonotype has a handful of counts. This chain joins TRBV5-1 and TRBJ2-3, with 8 bases fitting TRBD2. CDR1 SGHRS and CDR2 YFSETQ come from the germline V gene. This CDR3 is built from 16 residues. The V gene end was trimmed by 3 bases and the J gene end by 2 bases; junction bases not matched to a gene: 8. The CDR3 region is CASSSGGAGATDTQYF. The CDR3 DNA sequence: TGCGCCAGCAGCTCGGGCGGAGCGGGGGCCACAGATACGCAGTATTTT.